The entry below describes one T cell receptor (beta chain). The entry originates in a study of blood T cell repertoires in COVID-19. Study details: Sites across the United States, Italy and Spain contributed samples from acute and convalescent COVID-19.

Original processing methods: Scientists estimated how many nucleated cells there were by amplifying reference gene primers. The protocol was immunoSEQ multiplex PCR, while the TCRdb copy is restricted to in-frame clones and leaves out a portion. Clone size and the V and J calls come from that table; the DNA yielded D and trimming. This table holds roughly 100,000 clones, 91% found once. Trimming removed 4 bases at V and 7 bases at J, with 22 bases between. The germline V gene has CDR1 SGHDN and CDR2 FVKESK. The CDR3 has 16 amino acids. This sequence joins TRBV14 and TRBJ1-1, with a weak D call TRBD1 (5 bases). The source is a young man with acute or convalescent COVID-19. The sample comprised peripheral blood. CDR3 residues: CASSPSGFSKVGEAFF. The CDR3 nucleotides read TGTGCCAGCAGCCCCTCAGGGTTTTCGAAGGTCGGTGAAGCTTTCTTT.